Presented here are 30 T cell receptor beta chains from one specimen sequenced in a study of blood T cell repertoires in COVID-19. Sequencing was performed with immunoSEQ multiplex PCR; in TCRdb, only in-frame clones are kept and a portion is missing. There are about 200,000 clones in the sample; 89% occur only once, and under 7% lies in the top ten. Material for sequencing was peripheral blood. The receptors stem from a man aged 60-69 years who had recovered from COVID-19.

The rearrangement uses TRBV2 and TRBJ1-2; D is perhaps TRBD1 (6 bases). Germline CDR1 and CDR2: SNHLY and FYNNEI. The CDR3 spans 16 residues. Between the trimmed V and J ends, which lost 5 bases and 4 bases, there was a span of 20 bases. The CDR3: CASSNMGQTRSYGYTF. The DNA of the CDR3 is TGTGCCAGCAGTAATATGGGACAAACACGGAGCTATGGCTACACCTTC.

The chain recombines TRBV19 with TRBJ2-6; 10 positions agree with TRBD2. The CDR3 contains 16 residues. In germline, CDR1 is LNHDA, CDR2 SQIVND (reference sequence). The J segment lost 3 bases and the V segment lost 7 bases, leaving 6 bases of the junction unmatched. This chain's CDR3 is CASTPSGRGGANVLTF. As DNA, the CDR3 is TGTGCCAGTACCCCTAGCGGGAGAGGTGGGGCCAACGTCCTGACTTTC. Looking up the rest from reference TRBV19 and TRBJ2-6 gives the full variable domain: DGGITQSPKYLFRKEGQNVTLSCEQNLNHDAMYWYRQDPGQGLRLIYYSQIVNDFQKGDIAEGYSVSREKKESFPLTVTSAQKNPTAFYLCASTPSGRGGANVLTFGAGSRLTVL.

This rearrangement joins TRBV2 to TRBJ2-1, with TRBD2 matching over 7 bases. Losses at the gene ends were 0 bases for V and 8 bases for J; bases not matched to a gene: 7. The CDR3 consists of 15 residues. Germline CDR1 SNHLY, CDR2 FYNNEI. Here the CDR3 DNA reads TGTGCCAGCAGTGAAGCCTTGGCGGGAGTCGATGAGCAGTTCTTC. Its translation: CASSEALAGVDEQFF.

The chain carries TRBV19 and TRBJ1-2; no clear D. Germline CDR1 is LNHDA and CDR2 is SQIVND (reference sequence). V was pared by 7 bases and J by 7 bases, with 16 bases between. The CDR3 is made up of 13 amino acids. CDR3 sequence reads: CASIPQPGVGYTF. DNA of the CDR3: TGTGCCAGTATCCCGCAACCAGGTGTTGGCTACACCTTC. Supplemented by reference TRBV19 and TRBJ1-2, the full variable domain reads DGGITQSPKYLFRKEGQNVTLSCEQNLNHDAMYWYRQDPGQGLRLIYYSQIVNDFQKGDIAEGYSVSREKKESFPLTVTSAQKNPTAFYLCASIPQPGVGYTFGSGTRLTVV.

This clone was observed a handful of times. This sequence joins TRBV19 and TRBJ1-5; TRBD1 matches at 7 bases. V was clipped by 7 bases and J by 3 bases; unmatched bases: 9. Germline CDR1 reads LNHDA; CDR2 reads SQIVND (reference sequence). This CDR3 region has 15 residues. The CDR3 bases are TGTGCCAGTAAAATTGGGACAGAATACAATCAGCCCCAGCATTTT. It encodes CASKIGTEYNQPQHF.

In this sample, this clone turned up a few times. Other DNA sequences in the sample encode the same CDR3. CDR3: CASSPAGNQPQHF. CDR3 nucleotides: TGTGCCAGCTCACCGGCAGGGAATCAGCCCCAGCATTTT. The chain combines TRBV18 with TRBJ1-5; D possibly corresponds to TRBD1 (5 bases). The V end lost 3 bases, the J end lost 4 bases, and 7 bases lay between the germline ends. The CDR3 contains 13 residues. Germline V gene sequence: CDR1 KGHSH, CDR2 LQKENI.

This clone came up a few times. V and J are TRBV5-1 and TRBJ2-2; D is possibly TRBD2 (5 bases). Trimming removed 4 bases at V and 9 bases at J, with 16 bases between. This CDR3 spans 14 amino acids. In germline, CDR1 is SGHRS, CDR2 YFSETQ. The CDR3 protein is CASSRNTGNRELFF. The CDR3 coding sequence is TGCGCCAGCAGCCGCAACACGGGGAACCGGGAGCTGTTTTTT.

This clone was picked up many times. The chain links TRBV18 to TRBJ2-7, with 14 bases that match TRBD2. The CDR3 is 15 residues long. With 3 bases clipped from V and 6 bases from J, the junction kept 4 bases outside the gene matches. Germline assignment: CDR1 KGHSH and CDR2 LQKENI. CDR3 in amino acids: CASSPGLAGVGEQYF. The CDR3 DNA reads as TGTGCCAGCTCACCGGGACTAGCGGGAGTAGGCGAGCAGTACTTC.

As to this clone: The same CDR3 is also encoded by other DNA sequences in this sample. The chain carries TRBV5-1 and TRBJ2-7; D possibly corresponds to TRBD2 (6 bases). CDR1 and CDR2 (germline): SGHRS, YFSETQ. CDR3 size: 14 residues. The V end was cut by 0 bases, the J end by 7 bases, with 14 bases between. The CDR3 region has the DNA TGCGCCAGCAGCTTGGCCCAAGGGGCGGGAGAGCAGTACTTC. Amino acids: CASSLAQGAGEQYF. The variable domain in full, with the rest retrieved from reference TRBV5-1 and TRBJ2-7, is KAGVTQTPRYLIKTRGQQVTLSCSPISGHRSVSWYQQTPGQGLQFLFEYFSETQRNKGNFPGRFSGRQFSNSRSEMNVSTLELGDSALYLCASSLAQGAGEQYFGPGTRLTVT.

The chain employs TRBV6-5 and TRBJ2-7, with 10 bases fitting TRBD2. The CDR3 runs to 15 residues. Germline values: CDR1 MNHEY, CDR2 SVGAGI. Germline trimming cut 5 bases from V and 8 bases from J; bases unmatched to any gene: 12. As DNA, the CDR3 is TGTGCCAGCAGTCCTAGCGGGAGAGCAACTACGAAGCAGTACTTC. It yields the protein CASSPSGRATTKQYF.

This rearrangement joins TRBV28 to TRBJ1-5; 9 nucleotides agree with TRBD1. The trim removed 5 bases at V and 4 bases at J, leaving 3 bases unmatched. From germline, CDR1 is MDHEN and CDR2 SYDVKM. CDR3 size: 14 residues. The CDR3 here is CASSPDRGNQPQHF. The CDR3 DNA sequence: TGTGCCAGCAGTCCAGACAGGGGGAATCAGCCCCAGCATTTT.

This clone was recorded once. The chain couples TRBV24-1 to TRBJ2-7; 9 nucleotides agree with TRBD1. Looked up from germline, CDR1 is KGHDR and CDR2 is SFDVKD. V gave up 4 bases and J gave up 5 bases; unmatched junction bases: 11. The CDR3 covers 16 residues. Here the CDR3 DNA reads TGTGCCACCAGTGACGGTTCCGGGACAGGGTTCCACGAGCAGTACTTC. Amino acid sequence: CATSDGSGTGFHEQYF.

This clone appeared a single time. The V call is TRBV5-1, the J call TRBJ2-2; 13 bases agree with TRBD2. The germline gives CDR1 SGHRS, CDR2 YFSETQ. V shed 3 bases and J 5 bases; nucleotides not matched to a gene: 10. The CDR3 covers 18 residues. CDR3 nucleotide sequence: TGCGCCAGCAGCTCCAGCGGGACTAGCGGGACTGCGACCGGGGAGCTGTTTTTT. Its translation: CASSSSGTSGTATGELFF.

This rearrangement joins TRBV19 to TRBJ1-6, with D unresolved. The CDR3 totals 14 residues. The V end was cut by 7 bases, the J end by 7 bases, with 14 bases between. The germline V gene encodes CDR1 LNHDA and CDR2 SQIVND (reference sequence). The CDR3 here is CASNMRTENSPLHF. CDR3 nucleotides: TGTGCCAGTAACATGAGAACAGAAAATTCACCCCTCCACTTT.

This chain joins TRBV11-2 and TRBJ1-6, with 11 bases aligning to TRBD1. Germline lookup yields CDR1 SGHAT and CDR2 FQNNGV. V trimming: 5 bases; J trimming: 3 bases; junction bases outside the gene matches: 9. The length of the CDR3 is 18 residues. CDR3 DNA sequence: TGTGCCAGCAGCAGGCCTGGACAGGGGGCAATCTATAATTCACCCCTCCACTTT. Encoded protein: CASSRPGQGAIYNSPLHF.

The V gene is TRBV5-1, the J gene TRBJ2-1; 8 positions match TRBD1. Germline-derived CDR1 and CDR2 are SGHRS and YFSETQ. The CDR3 extends over 13 amino acids. The ends lost 5 bases at V and 10 bases at J; junction bases unmatched: 8. CDR3 region: CASSQQGGREQFF. CDR3 DNA: TGCGCCAGCAGTCAACAGGGGGGAAGAGAGCAGTTCTTC. Filled out from reference TRBV5-1 and TRBJ2-1, the complete variable domain reads KAGVTQTPRYLIKTRGQQVTLSCSPISGHRSVSWYQQTPGQGLQFLFEYFSETQRNKGNFPGRFSGRQFSNSRSEMNVSTLELGDSALYLCASSQQGGREQFFGPGTRLTVL.

The CDR3 region has the DNA TGTGCCAGCGAGGGGTGGAGGGGTTCGGAAAAACTGTTTTTT. It specifies CASEGWRGSEKLFF. The genes are TRBV4-2 and TRBJ1-4, with TRBD1 as a possible D gene (5 bases). Germline V gives CDR1 LGHNA, CDR2 YNFKEQ. The CDR3 is 14 residues long. The V end was cut by 8 bases, the J end by 8 bases, with 18 bases between.

The rearrangement uses TRBV20-1 and TRBJ2-3; 8 positions agree with TRBD1. Germline loops: CDR1 DFQATT, CDR2 SNEGSKA (reference sequence). The CDR3 has 15 residues. With 3 bases clipped from V and 3 bases from J, the junction kept 8 bases outside the gene matches. The CDR3 region is CSASSDRGGTDTQYF. The CDR3 DNA reads as TGCAGTGCTAGTTCAGACAGGGGTGGTACAGATACGCAGTATTTT.

The chain recombines TRBV5-6 with TRBJ2-3; 8 nucleotides line up with TRBD2. The CDR3 totals 15 residues. V shed 4 bases and J 1 base; nucleotides not matched to a gene: 5. Per germline, CDR1 SGHDT and CDR2 YYEEEE. This CDR3 is CASSPGGGRTDTQYF. The DNA of the CDR3 is TGTGCCAGCAGCCCCGGGGGGGGACGCACAGATACGCAGTATTTT.

The V gene is TRBV2, the J gene TRBJ1-6; TRBD1 matches at 7 bases. This CDR3 comprises 13 residues. Losses at the gene ends were 10 bases for V and 6 bases for J; bases not matched to a gene: 6. The V gene's germline CDR1 is SNHLY and CDR2 FYNNEI. CDR3 DNA: TGTGCCACCCACCGGGACAGTAATTCACCCCTCCACTTT. This sequence encodes CATHRDSNSPLHF.

The V call is TRBV7-9, the J call TRBJ1-2, with unresolved D. Germline V gene sequence: CDR1 SEHNR, CDR2 FQNEAQ (reference sequence). Trimming removed 6 bases from V and 7 bases from J, with 18 bases in between. There are 14 residues in the CDR3. In DNA, the CDR3 is TGTGCCAGCAGTGTGGGGAGGCAGGTTTTTGGCTACACCTTC. Translation: CASSVGRQVFGYTF.

The genes are TRBV9 and TRBJ2-1, with 9 bases identical to TRBD2. Trimming cost V 4 bases and J 9 bases; bases outside gene matches: 11. CDR1 is SGDLS, CDR2 YYNGEE, per germline. This CDR3 comprises 15 residues. The CDR3, as DNA: TGTGCCAGCAGCCCGAGCGTAGCGGGGGCAAGTGAGCAGTTCTTC. This encodes CASSPSVAGASEQFF.

This rearrangement joins TRBV4-1 to TRBJ2-2, with 9 positions matching TRBD2. The CDR3 contains 21 residues. Trimming cost V 0 bases and J 0 bases; bases outside gene matches: 14. Germline loops: CDR1 MGHRA, CDR2 YSYEKL. CDR3 region: CASSQEGGGASGNANTGELFF. Written as DNA, the CDR3 is TGCGCCAGCAGCCAAGAGGGAGGGGGGGCTAGCGGGAATGCGAACACCGGGGAGCTGTTTTTT.

J is TRBJ2-5 and V is TRBV6-4; 10 bases agree with TRBD1. CDR1 is MRHNA, CDR2 SNTAGT, per germline. There are 13 residues in the CDR3. J was trimmed by 5 bases and V by 11 bases; bases with no gene match: 8. In nucleotides, the CDR3 is TGTGCCGGGGACAGGGGCCCCTGGGAGACCCAGTACTTC. Its protein product is CAGDRGPWETQYF.

This rearrangement joins TRBV11-1 to TRBJ2-5, with 10 nucleotides matching TRBD2. CDR1 is SGHAT and CDR2 is FQDESV in the germline V gene (reference sequence). There are 14 residues in the CDR3. The V gene end was trimmed by 6 bases and the J gene end by 5 bases; junction bases not matched to a gene: 6. The CDR3 spells CASRRGTSDETQYF. In DNA form, the CDR3 reads TGTGCCAGCAGACGTGGGACTAGCGATGAGACCCAGTACTTC.

The chain uses TRBV19 and TRBJ2-5; TRBD1 might be the D (6 bases). Trimming took 7 bases from V and 3 from J, leaving 6 bases between them. CDR1 and CDR2 from the germline V gene are LNHDA and SQIVND (reference sequence). This CDR3 is 11 amino acids long. CDR3 sequence reads: CASNREETQYF. Here the CDR3 DNA reads TGTGCCAGTAACAGGGAAGAGACCCAGTACTTC.

The chain links TRBV27 to TRBJ2-1, with 7 bases aligning to TRBD2. In germline, CDR1 is MNHEY, CDR2 SMNVEV (reference sequence). J was trimmed by 10 bases and V by 3 bases; bases with no gene match: 9. The CDR3 sequence is 14 residues long. The CDR3 DNA is TGTGCCAGCAGTTTTCTCTTAGCGGGTGGAGAGCAGTTCTTC. Amino acids: CASSFLLAGGEQFF.

The chain has TRBV6-5 and TRBJ2-2; 8 positions agree with TRBD2. Per the germline V gene, CDR1 is MNHEY and CDR2 is SVGAGI. J lost 7 bases, V lost 4 bases, and 8 bases had no gene match. The CDR3 runs 15 residues. CDR3 DNA sequence: TGTGCCAGCAGTTCCGGGACTAGAGCTGACGGGGAGCTGTTTTTT. Amino acids: CASSSGTRADGELFF.

The rearrangement links TRBV7-2 to TRBJ2-7, with 8 bases matching TRBD2. Germline lookup yields CDR1 SGHTA and CDR2 FQGNSA. The CDR3 totals 15 residues. V dropped 5 bases and J dropped 2; count of bases not matched to a gene: 8. Here the CDR3 reads CASSPLAGKAYEQYF. CDR3 in DNA: TGTGCCAGCAGCCCGTTAGCGGGAAAGGCCTACGAGCAGTACTTC.

The chain has TRBV28 and TRBJ2-1, with 7 nucleotides matching TRBD2. The germline V gene has CDR1 MDHEN and CDR2 SYDVKM. The CDR3 loop spans 14 amino acids. V gave up 3 bases and J gave up 3 bases; unmatched junction bases: 2. CDR3 residues: CASSLTSHYNEQFF. The CDR3 DNA reads TGTGCCAGCAGTTTGACTAGCCACTACAATGAGCAGTTCTTC.